These 32 T cell receptor beta chains came from one sample sequenced in a study of cytomegalovirus exposure and HLA in healthy donors. Primers: 60 Vbeta forward and 13 Jbeta reverse. This table comes from immunoSEQ multiplex PCR, and its TCRdb copy is limited to in-frame clones, with some not included. There are around 100,000 clones in the sample; 76% occur only once, and roughly 4% lies in the top ten. The specimen sequenced was PBMCs. The receptor source for this set is a man in his forties in good health and CMV-seronegative.

J is TRBJ1-2 and V is TRBV2; 7 positions agree with TRBD1. CDR3 length equals 14 residues. The V gene's germline CDR1 is SNHLY and CDR2 FYNNEI. Trimming took 6 bases from V and 2 from J; bases not matched to a gene: 6. The DNA for the CDR3 is TGTGCCAGCAGCCCCCCGGGACAGAACTATGGCTACACCTTC. It yields the protein CASSPPGQNYGYTF.

V is TRBV2 and J is TRBJ1-2; TRBD1 aligns across 9 bases. The CDR3 length is 14 residues. Losses at the gene ends were 2 bases for V and 5 bases for J; bases not matched to a gene: 3. The V gene's germline CDR1 is SNHLY and CDR2 FYNNEI. The CDR3 DNA reads TGTGCCAGCAGTGAACCTGACAGGGGGTATGGCTACACCTTC. The encoded protein is CASSEPDRGYGYTF.

This clone appeared a few times. V gene TRBV29-1 combines with J gene TRBJ2-3, with a tentative D call TRBD1 (8 bases). The CDR3 extends over 15 amino acids. Trimming cost V 3 bases and J 3 bases, with 16 bases left between them. CDR1 SQVTM and CDR2 ANQGSEA come from the germline V gene. CDR3 protein: CSVDPDRGGTDTQYF. The DNA for the CDR3 is TGCAGCGTTGACCCTGACAGGGGAGGGACAGATACGCAGTATTTT.

V gene TRBV2 combines with J gene TRBJ2-1; no firm D call. CDR3 length: 14 residues. The V gene lost 2 bases and the J gene lost 5 bases, with 10 bases spanning the gap. Germline loops: CDR1 SNHLY, CDR2 FYNNEI. In DNA form, the CDR3 reads TGTGCCAGCAGTGAAATTTCACTGCACAATGAGCAGTTCTTC. This gives the protein CASSEISLHNEQFF. Variable domain in full (rest from reference TRBV2 and TRBJ2-1): EPEVTQTPSHQVTQMGQEVILRCVPISNHLYFYWYRQILGQKVEFLVSFYNNEISEKSEIFDDQFSVERPDGSNFTLKIRSTKLEDSAMYFCASSEISLHNEQFFGPGTRLTVL.

V and J are TRBV5-1 and TRBJ1-5, with no clear D. The CDR3 spans 14 residues. CDR1 is SGHRS, CDR2 YFSETQ, per germline. Trimming cost V 0 bases and J 6 bases, with 10 bases left between them. The CDR3, as DNA: TGCGCCAGCAGCTTGGACGGGGATAGTCAGCCCCAGCATTTT. Translated, it gives CASSLDGDSQPQHF.

This clone was seen a single time. An end of the junction differs from the germline gene, which may be a read error. V and J are TRBV5-5 and TRBJ2-1, with 9 bases aligning to TRBD1. The CDR3 runs 15 residues. Germline V CDR1 and CDR2: SGHKS, YYEKEE (reference sequence). The CDR3: CASILGQGTYNEQFF. The CDR3 DNA reads TGTGCCAGCATCTTGGGACAGGGCACCTACAATGAGCAGTTCTTC.

This chain joins TRBV5-1 and TRBJ2-7; maybe TRBD1 (5 bases). The length of the CDR3 is 16 residues. V was cut by 1 base and J by 1 base, with 15 bases left in between. Looked up from germline, CDR1 is SGHRS and CDR2 is YFSETQ. CDR3 amino acids: CASSLWATGSSYEQYF. Written as DNA, the CDR3 is TGCGCCAGCAGCTTGTGGGCCACAGGTTCATCCTACGAGCAGTACTTC.

V usage is TRBV19 and J usage is TRBJ1-5; D unclear. CDR1 and CDR2 (germline): LNHDA, SQIVND (reference sequence). The CDR3 covers 14 residues. Trimming pared 5 bases from V and 2 bases from J, leaving 10 bases between. CDR3 protein: CASSPGQRNQPQHF. Written as DNA, the CDR3 is TGTGCCAGTAGTCCTGGGCAACGCAATCAGCCCCAGCATTTT.

The rearrangement joins TRBV5-4 to TRBJ2-2, with 14 nucleotides matching TRBD2. CDR3 length equals 16 residues. Germline V CDR1 and CDR2: SGHNT, YYREEE (reference sequence). Trimming removed 4 bases from V and 9 bases from J; junction bases left unmatched: 8. Here the CDR3 DNA reads TGTGCCAGCAGCCCGAGACTAGCGGGGGGGCAGAGGGAGCTGTTTTTT. Protein: CASSPRLAGGQRELFF. The full variable domain, rest sourced from reference TRBV5-4 and TRBJ2-2, is ETGVTQSPTHLIKTRGQQVTLRCSSQSGHNTVSWYQQALGQGPQFIFQYYREEENGRGNFPPRFSGLQFPNYSSELNVNALELDDSALYLCASSPRLAGGQRELFFGEGSRLTVL.

J is TRBJ1-1 and V is TRBV7-2, with D unresolved. Trimming took off 2 bases at V and 7 bases at J, with 17 bases between the two ends. The CDR3 consists of 15 residues. Germline lookup yields CDR1 SGHTA and CDR2 FQGNSA. This CDR3 is CASSLQPGPALEAFF. DNA for the CDR3: TGTGCCAGCAGCTTACAACCTGGGCCGGCGCTTGAAGCTTTCTTT.

V usage is TRBV21-1 and J usage is TRBJ1-2; the table gives TRBD1 as D, unverified against the DNA. TRBV21-1 is flagged as a pseudogene. The CDR3 consists of 14 residues. CDR3 sequence (DNA): TGTGCCAGCAGCGCCCGGAAGGGGGCGCGAGGCTACACCTTC. Translated, it gives CASSARKGARGYTF.

This clone was seen only once. This chain joins TRBV5-5 and TRBJ1-4; 10 positions match TRBD1. The CDR3 is 13 amino acids. CDR1 SGHKS and CDR2 YYEKEE come from the germline V gene (reference sequence). Trimming cost V 3 bases and J 8 bases; bases outside gene matches: 1. The CDR3 coding sequence is TGTGCCAGCAGCTCGACAGGGGGCGAAAAACTGTTTTTT. Translated: CASSSTGGEKLFF.

Here the CDR3 DNA reads TGTGCCAGCAGTGAAGGGACAGAAGACTACGAGCAGTACTTC. Its translation is CASSEGTEDYEQYF. The J gene is TRBJ2-5, the V gene TRBV2; weak D call: TRBD1 (6 bases). The J call could be wrong; TRBJ2-7 is a better fit for the DNA end. CDR3 length: 14 amino acids. The germline V gene encodes CDR1 SNHLY and CDR2 FYNNEI.

J is TRBJ1-2 and V is TRBV28; 10 bases fit TRBD1. The V gene's germline CDR1 is MDHEN and CDR2 SYDVKM. V shed 2 bases, J shed 7 bases, and the junction held 7 bases outside the gene matches. This CDR3 region has 15 residues. The CDR3 coding sequence is TGTGCCAGCAGTTTAGGGGACAGGGGTCTTGGTGGCTACACCTTC. As protein: CASSLGDRGLGGYTF.

The chain is built from TRBV6-1 and TRBJ1-5, with 8 bases lining up with TRBD1. CDR3 length: 14 amino acids. CDR1 and CDR2 (germline): MNHNS, SASEGT. After removal of 5 bases from V and 5 bases from J, the junction contained 5 bases not matched to a gene. The chain's CDR3 is CASSWDRLDQPQHF. CDR3 bases: TGTGCCAGCAGTTGGGACAGGTTGGATCAGCCCCAGCATTTT.

This rearrangement joins TRBV6-5 to TRBJ1-2; 9 bases agree with TRBD1. The junction had 8 bases not matched to a gene; V was cut back by 5 bases and J by 4 bases. Germline V gene data show CDR1 as MNHEY and CDR2 as SVGAGI. The CDR3 covers 15 residues. This CDR3 is CASSHPTGGGYGYTF. As DNA, the CDR3 is TGTGCCAGCAGTCACCCGACAGGGGGGGGCTATGGCTACACCTTC.

This chain joins TRBV19 and TRBJ1-1; 8 positions agree with TRBD1. V lost 9 bases to trimming and J lost 1 base; unmatched junction nucleotides: 10. CDR3 length: 15 amino acids. Germline V gene sequence: CDR1 LNHDA, CDR2 SQIVND (reference sequence). Written as DNA, the CDR3 is TGTGCCAGCAAGGACGGGGACAGGCGGAACACTGAAGCTTTCTTT. Translating gives CASKDGDRRNTEAFF.

The chain links TRBV5-4 to TRBJ2-5; tentatively, D is TRBD2 (7 bases). The CDR3 loop spans 15 amino acids. CDR1 SGHNT and CDR2 YYREEE come from the germline V gene (reference sequence). Trimming removed 7 bases from V and 5 bases from J, with 21 bases in between. The CDR3 spells CASAQRGGNGETQYF. DNA of the CDR3: TGTGCCAGCGCCCAAAGGGGGGGGAACGGGGAGACCCAGTACTTC.

The V gene is TRBV6-5, the J gene TRBJ1-1, with D tentatively TRBD1 (5 bases). Germline V CDR1 and CDR2: MNHEY, SVGAGI. CDR3 length: 15 amino acids. V was cut by 6 bases and J by 7 bases, with 21 bases left in between. The CDR3 nucleotides read TGTGCCAGCAGCCCCCTCCCCGGGGGTGGCATTGAAGCTTTCTTT. Amino acids: CASSPLPGGGIEAFF.

CDR3 residues: CASSREGNQPQHF. CDR3 DNA: TGCGCCAGCAGCAGGGAGGGCAATCAGCCCCAGCATTTT. V is TRBV5-1 and J is TRBJ1-5; no firm D call. Germline V lookup: CDR1 SGHRS, CDR2 YFSETQ. CDR3 size: 13 residues. V was shortened by 4 bases and J by 2 bases, with 7 bases between the two germline ends.

V gene TRBV5-4 combines with J gene TRBJ1-1, with a weak D call TRBD1 (6 bases). There are 11 residues in the CDR3. V gave up 4 bases and J gave up 8 bases, with 9 bases separating them. Germline assignment: CDR1 SGHNT and CDR2 YYREEE (reference sequence). This chain's CDR3 is CASSRDREAFF. The DNA for the CDR3 is TGTGCCAGCAGCCGAGACAGGGAAGCTTTCTTT.

The chain carries TRBV30 and TRBJ2-7; 10 nucleotides match TRBD1. CDR3 length: 16 residues. CDR1 is GTSNPN, CDR2 SVGIG, per germline (reference sequence). With 3 bases clipped from V and 4 bases from J, the junction kept 12 bases outside the gene matches. The CDR3 region has the DNA TGTGCCTGGAGGGGATTCGGGACAGGGGTTATTTACGAGCAGTACTTC. Translation: CAWRGFGTGVIYEQYF.

This clone was recorded a few times. V usage is TRBV7-2 and J usage is TRBJ2-7; TRBD2 agrees at 7 bases. Trimming took 5 bases from V and 4 from J; bases not matched to a gene: 11. CDR3 length equals 15 residues. Germline-derived CDR1 and CDR2 are SGHTA and FQGNSA. The CDR3 nucleotides read TGTGCCAGCAGCCCAAACCTCGGCGGGGGTTACGAGCAGTACGTC. The encoded protein is CASSPNLGGGYEQYV.

As to this clone: Other DNA variants within this sample encode the same CDR3. The chain joins TRBV30 to TRBJ2-7; no reliable D call. The CDR3 is made up of 11 amino acids. V was pared by 0 bases and J by 2 bases, with 2 bases between. Germline CDR1 and CDR2: GTSNPN and SVGIG (reference sequence). CDR3 residues: CAWSVTYEQYF. In DNA form, the CDR3 reads TGTGCCTGGAGTGTCACCTACGAGCAGTACTTC.

The chain carries TRBV6-5 and TRBJ2-6, with no clear D. The CDR3 is 15 residues long. CDR1 and CDR2 from the germline V gene are MNHEY and SVGAGI. Trimming stripped 4 bases from V and 0 bases from J, with 7 bases between. The CDR3 coding sequence is TGTGCCAGCAGTTTGACTGGCTCTGGGGCCAACGTCCTGACTTTC. This encodes CASSLTGSGANVLTF.

This sequence joins TRBV5-1 and TRBJ2-3; 8 nucleotides agree with TRBD1. From germline, CDR1 is SGHRS and CDR2 YFSETQ. V trimming: 1 base; J trimming: 6 bases; junction bases outside the gene matches: 13. This CDR3 is built from 17 residues. The CDR3 sequence is CASSLFGAGTGGDTQYF. The CDR3 nucleotides are TGCGCCAGCAGCTTGTTCGGGGCGGGGACAGGAGGGGATACGCAGTATTTT.

V gene TRBV14 combines with J gene TRBJ1-1, with D perhaps TRBD1 (5 bases). CDR3 length: 16 residues. The germline V and J ends were trimmed by 4 bases and 0 bases, with 15 bases remaining between them. Germline CDR1 is SGHDN and CDR2 is FVKESK. DNA of the CDR3: TGTGCCAGCAGCCGACATGCCGGGACTCTGAACACTGAAGCTTTCTTT. Amino acids: CASSRHAGTLNTEAFF.

The gene calls are TRBV29-1 and TRBJ2-7; tentatively, D is TRBD1 (5 bases). Trimming left V 3 bases short and J 4 bases short, with 10 bases between. Germline values: CDR1 SQVTM, CDR2 ANQGSEA. There are 12 residues in the CDR3. The CDR3: CSVETTAYEQYF. CDR3 DNA: TGCAGCGTTGAGACGACAGCGTACGAGCAGTACTTC.

The rearrangement links TRBV5-4 to TRBJ2-5; 9 bases match TRBD1. TRBJ2-7 matches the DNA end more closely, so the J call is doubtful. There are 15 residues in the CDR3. Germline V CDR1 and CDR2: SGHNT, YYREEE (reference sequence). The CDR3: CASSFGQGISYEQYF. CDR3 nucleotides: TGTGCCAGCAGCTTCGGACAGGGGATTTCCTACGAGCAGTACTTC.

The J gene is TRBJ1-5, the V gene TRBV5-1, with 8 bases identical to TRBD1. Germline values: CDR1 SGHRS, CDR2 YFSETQ. The CDR3 loop spans 14 amino acids. V shed 3 bases, J shed 3 bases, and the junction held 2 bases outside the gene matches. CDR3 amino acids: CASSSGGDNQPQHF. The CDR3 nucleotides read TGCGCCAGCAGCTCAGGGGGCGACAATCAGCCCCAGCATTTT.

The chain is built from TRBV19 and TRBJ1-2; D call uncertain. The V end was cut by 5 bases, the J end by 4 bases, with 5 bases between. This CDR3 region has 11 residues. Germline CDR1 is LNHDA and CDR2 is SQIVND (reference sequence). The CDR3 is CASSRGYGYTF. CDR3 nucleotides: TGTGCCAGTAGTCGAGGCTATGGCTACACCTTC.

The chain joins TRBV10-3 to TRBJ1-3; tentative D call: TRBD1 (5 bases). The germline CDR1 and CDR2 sequences are ENHRY and SYGVKD. With 6 bases removed from V and 9 bases from J, the gap between germline ends came to 15 bases. The CDR3 consists of 13 residues. The CDR3 loop is CAIRPGAGGTIYF. CDR3 DNA sequence: TGTGCCATCAGACCCGGGGCCGGGGGCACCATATATTTT.